This is a list of T cell receptor beta chains from one sample in a study of blood T cell repertoires in COVID-19. The protocol was immunoSEQ multiplex PCR, while the TCRdb copy is restricted to in-frame clones and leaves out a portion. The sample includes about 39,000 clones, approximately 85% of them seen just once. The sequencing sample was made of peripheral blood. These receptor sequences come from a human donor in a cohort sampled during active COVID-19. CDR3s include the opening cysteine and the closing phenylalanine or tryptophan. D genes are given only for firm matches. Clone size, where shown, is once, few, many, or a class for clones that have expanded.

cdr3_nt: TGTGCCAGCAGTAAAACAGGGAAAAGCACAGATACGCAGTATTTT
cdr3_aa: CASSKTGKSTDTQYF
v_call: TRBV25-1
clone_size: -
d_call: -
j_call: TRBJ2-3

cdr3_nt: TGTGCCAGCAGCGGACAGGATAGTGGGGAGCTGTTTTTT
cdr3_aa: CASSGQDSGELFF
v_call: TRBV9
clone_size: -
d_call: -
j_call: TRBJ2-2

cdr3_nt: TGTGCCAGCAGTAGGGGTCGCAATCAGCCCCAGCATTTT
cdr3_aa: CASSRGRNQPQHF
v_call: TRBV6-5
clone_size: -
d_call: -
j_call: TRBJ1-5

cdr3_nt: TGTGCCAGCTCACCACCGGTGACAGGGGGTGGTGAAAAACTGTTTTTT
cdr3_aa: CASSPPVTGGGEKLFF
v_call: TRBV18
clone_size: -
d_call: TRBD1
j_call: TRBJ1-4

cdr3_nt: TGCAGCGTCCTTAGCGGGAGGTACAATGAGCAGTTCTTC
cdr3_aa: CSVLSGRYNEQFF
v_call: TRBV29-1
clone_size: once
d_call: TRBD2
j_call: TRBJ2-1

cdr3_nt: TGTGCCAGCAGTTTAGAGATCATGAACACTGAAGCTTTCTTT
cdr3_aa: CASSLEIMNTEAFF
v_call: TRBV27
clone_size: once
d_call: -
j_call: TRBJ1-1

cdr3_nt: TGTGCCAGCAGCTTAGGGGTCAGGGGTCAGCCCCAGCATTTT
cdr3_aa: CASSLGVRGQPQHF
v_call: TRBV11-2
clone_size: -
d_call: -
j_call: TRBJ1-5

cdr3_nt: TGTGCCAGCAGCGTTGGTCACGGTAACACAGATACGCAGTATTTT
cdr3_aa: CASSVGHGNTDTQYF
v_call: TRBV9
clone_size: -
d_call: -
j_call: TRBJ2-3

cdr3_nt: TGTGCCACCTCCGATTGGGGGCGGAACACTGAAGCTTTCTTT
cdr3_aa: CATSDWGRNTEAFF
v_call: TRBV19
clone_size: -
d_call: -
j_call: TRBJ1-1

cdr3_nt: TGTGCCAGCAGCCCTCTCTGGGCTAGCGGATACGAGCAGTACTTC
cdr3_aa: CASSPLWASGYEQYF
v_call: TRBV7-2
clone_size: -
d_call: TRBD2
j_call: TRBJ2-7

cdr3_nt: TGTGCCAGCTCACCGGGACAGATGAACACTGAAGCTTTCTTT
cdr3_aa: CASSPGQMNTEAFF
v_call: TRBV18
clone_size: -
d_call: TRBD1
j_call: TRBJ1-1

cdr3_nt: TGTGCCAGCAGCCACACAGGGGGGACAAAAGAAAAACTGTTTTTT
cdr3_aa: CASSHTGGTKEKLFF
v_call: TRBV3-1/TRBV3-2
clone_size: once
d_call: TRBD1
j_call: TRBJ1-4

cdr3_nt: TGTGCCAGCAGCTTAGGCGCGGGTTACACTGAAGCTTTCTTT
cdr3_aa: CASSLGAGYTEAFF
v_call: TRBV11-3
clone_size: -
d_call: -
j_call: TRBJ1-1